One and the same sample provided the 14 T cell receptor beta chains below, sequenced in a study of identifying expanded T cells in peripheral blood (dated 2019 in TCRdb). The receptor library was made with the immunoSEQ multiplex PCR assay. In its TCRdb copy, this immuneACCESS table keeps in-frame sequences only and misses some clones. Where compared with another copy, unresolved V genes explain less than half of these, and the others have no known cause. This sample gives 90,000 to 120,000 clones in total; roughly 90% of them show up just once. The ten largest account for roughly 15% of the sample. Sequenced: blood. Receptors originate from a person aged 18-70 years in good health.

The chain links TRBV6-6 to TRBJ1-6; D is undetermined. The CDR3 runs 16 residues. The germline gives CDR1 MNHNY, CDR2 SVGAGI (reference sequence). V lost 2 bases to trimming and J lost 6 bases, with 14 bases between them. CDR3 DNA: TGTGCCAGCAGTTACCCGCCGACTCCAGTTAATTCACCCCTCCACTTT. As protein: CASSYPPTPVNSPLHF.

The chain carries TRBV30 and TRBJ2-3, with D unclear. Trimming left V 4 bases short and J 4 bases short, with 9 bases between. This CDR3 region has 12 residues. The germline gives CDR1 GTSNPN, CDR2 SVGIG (reference sequence). CDR3 sequence reads: CAWIARPDTQYF. CDR3 DNA: TGTGCCTGGATAGCACGGCCAGATACGCAGTATTTT.

The CDR3 DNA reads TGTGCCAGCAGTTACTCCGGGACGTTGAGCACTGAAGCTTTCTTT. This codes for CASSYSGTLSTEAFF. The chain carries TRBV6-5 and TRBJ1-1, with D perhaps TRBD1 (5 bases). The CDR3 runs 15 residues. Germline CDR1 and CDR2: MNHEY and SVGAGI. V shed 0 bases and J shed 4 bases, with 12 bases lying between them.

The genes are TRBV4-3 and TRBJ2-1, with TRBD2 matching 8 bases. The CDR3 has 14 residues. V shed 3 bases, J shed 9 bases, and the junction held 7 bases outside the gene matches. Germline V gene lookup returns CDR1 LGHNA and CDR2 YSLEER. The CDR3 region is CASSQSGGALEQFF. In DNA form, the CDR3 reads TGCGCCAGCAGCCAGTCCGGGGGGGCCCTTGAGCAGTTCTTC.

The V gene is TRBV7-9, the J gene TRBJ1-1, with D unresolved. Trimming took 2 bases from V and 0 from J, leaving 4 bases between them. Germline V gene lookup returns CDR1 SEHNR and CDR2 FQNEAQ (reference sequence). This CDR3 region has 13 residues. CDR3 nucleotide sequence: TGTGCCAGCAGCTTATCTCTGAACACTGAAGCTTTCTTT. Amino acid sequence: CASSLSLNTEAFF. Variable domain in full (rest from reference TRBV7-9 and TRBJ1-1): DTGVSQNPRHKITKRGQNVTFRCDPISEHNRLYWYRQTLGQGPEFLTYFQNEAQLEKSRLLSDRFSAERPKGSFSTLEIQRTEQGDSAMYLCASSLSLNTEAFFGQGTRLTVV.

The chain uses TRBV29-1 and TRBJ2-5, with D perhaps matching TRBD1 (5 bases). V gave up 4 bases and J gave up 5 bases, with 11 bases separating them. CDR3 length: 12 residues. Looked up from germline, CDR1 is SQVTM and CDR2 is ANQGSEA. The CDR3 coding sequence is TGCAGCGTTGTCAGGCAGGGCGAGACCCAGTACTTC. Its protein is CSVVRQGETQYF.

This clone appeared once. The chain links TRBV4-3 to TRBJ1-1; possible D gene TRBD1, 5 bases. V was trimmed by 2 bases and J by 4 bases, leaving 11 bases between them. This CDR3 region has 14 residues. Looked up from germline, CDR1 is LGHNA and CDR2 is YSLEER. The CDR3 coding sequence is TGCGCCAGCAGCCAAAGGTCGGGGCCCACTGAAGCTTTCTTT. Amino acid sequence: CASSQRSGPTEAFF.

This clone was recorded at least ten times. The V and J genes are TRBV7-8 and TRBJ1-1; the D gene is possibly TRBD1 (5 bases). Germline V gene sequence: CDR1 SGHVS, CDR2 FQNEAQ. Trimming removed 2 bases from V and 3 bases from J, with 10 bases in between. The length of the CDR3 is 14 residues. CDR3 in amino acids: CASSLLGGDTEAFF. CDR3 bases: TGTGCCAGCAGCTTACTGGGGGGAGACACTGAAGCTTTCTTT.

The V gene is TRBV7-6, the J gene TRBJ2-3; 10 bases fit TRBD1. The trim removed 5 bases at V and 6 bases at J, leaving 8 bases unmatched. This CDR3 spans 15 amino acids. Germline CDR1 and CDR2: SGHVS and FNYEAQ. The CDR3 protein is CASSTGTGAYDTQYF. CDR3 nucleotide sequence: TGTGCCAGCAGCACCGGGACAGGGGCTTACGATACGCAGTATTTT.

V gene TRBV5-4 combines with J gene TRBJ2-5; D remains unclear. The CDR3 has 11 amino acids. Germline V gene lookup returns CDR1 SGHNT and CDR2 YYREEE (reference sequence). Trimming pared 3 bases from V and 4 bases from J, leaving 4 bases between. The CDR3 region has the DNA TGTGCCAGCAGCTATCTAGAGACCCAGTACTTC. Translation: CASSYLETQYF.

The chain uses TRBV5-6 and TRBJ1-2; 8 nucleotides line up with TRBD1. V gave up 4 bases and J gave up 4 bases; unmatched junction bases: 9. Germline loops: CDR1 SGHDT, CDR2 YYEEEE. The CDR3 loop spans 15 amino acids. The CDR3 loop reads CASSPTTGVRYGYTF. The CDR3 nucleotides are TGTGCCAGCAGCCCTACGACAGGGGTTCGCTATGGCTACACCTTC.

This chain links TRBV19 with TRBJ1-2, with TRBD1 identical over 8 bases. V lost 8 bases, J lost 4 bases, and 6 bases stayed unmatched. The CDR3 extends over 13 amino acids. Germline V gene lookup returns CDR1 LNHDA and CDR2 SQIVND (reference sequence). The CDR3, as DNA: TGTGCCAGTGCCCGACAGGGGCCCTATGGCTACACCTTC. Translation: CASARQGPYGYTF. Filled out from reference TRBV19 and TRBJ1-2, the complete variable domain reads DGGITQSPKYLFRKEGQNVTLSCEQNLNHDAMYWYRQDPGQGLRLIYYSQIVNDFQKGDIAEGYSVSREKKESFPLTVTSAQKNPTAFYLCASARQGPYGYTFGSGTRLTVV.

The chain is built from TRBV9 and TRBJ2-7, with D possibly called TRBD1 or TRBD2 (5 bases each). The CDR3 runs to 15 residues. Trimming shortened V by 4 bases and J by 3 bases, and 17 bases separated the two germline ends. From germline, CDR1 is SGDLS and CDR2 YYNGEE. This CDR3 reads CASSSAGTSSYEQYF. The CDR3 bases are TGTGCCAGCAGCAGCGCCGGGACCTCTAGCTACGAGCAGTACTTC.

V is TRBV2 and J is TRBJ2-5, with 11 positions matching TRBD1. The germline V gene has CDR1 SNHLY and CDR2 FYNNEI. The CDR3 sequence is 16 residues long. Trimming cost V 9 bases and J 2 bases; bases outside gene matches: 11. The CDR3 bases are TGTGCCAGTCTACCATGGGGGGACAGGGGGCAAGAGACCCAGTACTTC. Amino acid sequence: CASLPWGDRGQETQYF.